This T cell receptor beta chain was captured in a study of tumor-infiltrating lymphocytes in primary liver carcinoma. Unsorted bulk tissue (roughly 19-30 mg) underwent RNA and DNA co-extraction. Whole-study findings and limits: Merely about 8-25% of top clones occurred in all five tumor regions.

Researchers generated TCR beta cDNA from about 530 ng of total RNA, relying on a constant-region primer. ARM-PCR was slightly modified, and three nested multiplex PCR rounds with it gave rise to the TCR beta libraries. TRBV1-TRBV30 forward primers paired with a C-beta reverse primer drove the first two PCR rounds, roughly 9 cycles each. Each CDR3 protein gets one entry after TCRdb re-called the multiplex PCR reads with MiXCR. The sample lists tens of thousands of distinct CDR3 sequences; 72% were seen once. This clonotype was seen a single time. Antigen: not known. V lost 7 bases and J 14 bases, leaving 22 bases between the germline ends. This CDR3 is built from 13 residues. Germline V gives CDR1 MDHEN, CDR2 SYDVKM.

This sequence joins TRBV28 and TRBJ2-3; D is perhaps TRBD2 (6 bases). Sample: liver tumor tissue from sampling region 1. Documented subset: tumor region T1, superior pole. This sequence was found in a man aged 40-49 years with primary liver carcinoma and hepatitis B virus infection. The CDR3 coding sequence is TGTGCCAGCACTCAGGGACTCACAGATACACGGTATTTT. Its protein is CASTQGLTDTRYF.